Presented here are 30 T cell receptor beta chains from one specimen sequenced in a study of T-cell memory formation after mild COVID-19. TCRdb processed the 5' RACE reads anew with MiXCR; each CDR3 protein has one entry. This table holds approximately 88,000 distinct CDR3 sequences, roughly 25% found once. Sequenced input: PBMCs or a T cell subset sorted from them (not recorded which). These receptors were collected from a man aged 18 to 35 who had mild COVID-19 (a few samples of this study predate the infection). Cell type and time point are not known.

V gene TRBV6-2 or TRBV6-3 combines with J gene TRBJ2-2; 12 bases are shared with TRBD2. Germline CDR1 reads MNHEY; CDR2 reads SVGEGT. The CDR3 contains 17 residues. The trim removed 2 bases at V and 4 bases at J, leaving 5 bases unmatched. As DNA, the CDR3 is TGTGCCAGCAGTTACGTCCGACTAGCGGGGGTCACCGGGGAGCTGTTTTTT. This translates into CASSYVRLAGVTGELFF.

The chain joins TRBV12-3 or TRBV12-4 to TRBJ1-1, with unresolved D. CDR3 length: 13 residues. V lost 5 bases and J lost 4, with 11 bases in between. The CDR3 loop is CASSQGPLTEAFF. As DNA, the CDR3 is TGTGCCAGCAGTCAAGGGCCGCTCACTGAAGCTTTCTTT.

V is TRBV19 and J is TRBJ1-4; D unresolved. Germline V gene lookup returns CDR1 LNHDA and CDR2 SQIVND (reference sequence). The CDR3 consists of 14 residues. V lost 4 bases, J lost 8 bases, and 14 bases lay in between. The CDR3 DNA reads TGTGCCAGTAGTAATGAAGGTTTGGCAGAAAAACTGTTTTTT. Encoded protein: CASSNEGLAEKLFF.

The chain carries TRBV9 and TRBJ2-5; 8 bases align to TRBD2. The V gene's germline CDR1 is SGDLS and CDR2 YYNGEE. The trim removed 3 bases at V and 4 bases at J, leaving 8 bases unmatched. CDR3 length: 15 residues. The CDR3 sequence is CASSDGGGAAETQYF. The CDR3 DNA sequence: TGTGCCAGCAGCGACGGGGGGGGCGCAGCAGAGACCCAGTACTTC.

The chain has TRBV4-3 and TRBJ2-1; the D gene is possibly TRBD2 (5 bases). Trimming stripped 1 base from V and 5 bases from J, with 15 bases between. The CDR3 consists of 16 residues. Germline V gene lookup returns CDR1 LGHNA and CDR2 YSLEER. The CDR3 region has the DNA TGCGCCAGCAGCCAAGCTTTTTTTGGGAGTGACAATGAGCAGTTCTTC. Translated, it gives CASSQAFFGSDNEQFF.

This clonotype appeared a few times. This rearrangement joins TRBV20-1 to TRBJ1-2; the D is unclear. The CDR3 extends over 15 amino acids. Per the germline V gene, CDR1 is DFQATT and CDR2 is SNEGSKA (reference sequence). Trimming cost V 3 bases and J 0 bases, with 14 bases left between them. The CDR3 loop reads CSASLQSRTNYGYTF. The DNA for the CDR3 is TGCAGTGCTAGCCTCCAGAGTAGGACTAACTATGGCTACACCTTC.

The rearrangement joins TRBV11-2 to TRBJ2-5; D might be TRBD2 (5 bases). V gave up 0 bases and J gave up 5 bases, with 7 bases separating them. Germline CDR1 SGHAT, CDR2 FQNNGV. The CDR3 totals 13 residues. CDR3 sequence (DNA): TGTGCCAGCAGCTTAGATCCGGGGGAGACCCAGTACTTC. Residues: CASSLDPGETQYF.

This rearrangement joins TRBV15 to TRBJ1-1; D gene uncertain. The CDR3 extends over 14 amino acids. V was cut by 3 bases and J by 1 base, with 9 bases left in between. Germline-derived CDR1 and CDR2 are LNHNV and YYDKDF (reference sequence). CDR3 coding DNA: TGTGCCACCAGCAGGGAAGGGAGGAACACTGAAGCTTTCTTT. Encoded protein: CATSREGRNTEAFF. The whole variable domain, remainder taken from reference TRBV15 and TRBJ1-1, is DAMVIQNPRYQVTQFGKPVTLSCSQTLNHNVMYWYQQKSSQAPKLLFHYYDKDFNNEADTPDNFQSRRPNTSFCFLDIRSPGLGDTAMYLCATSREGRNTEAFFGQGTRLTVV.

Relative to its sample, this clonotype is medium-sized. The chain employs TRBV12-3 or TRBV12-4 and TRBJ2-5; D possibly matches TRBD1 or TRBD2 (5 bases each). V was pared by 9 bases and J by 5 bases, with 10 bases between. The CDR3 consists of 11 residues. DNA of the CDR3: TGTGCCAGTGGGACCCGGGAGACCCAGTACTTC. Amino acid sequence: CASGTRETQYF.

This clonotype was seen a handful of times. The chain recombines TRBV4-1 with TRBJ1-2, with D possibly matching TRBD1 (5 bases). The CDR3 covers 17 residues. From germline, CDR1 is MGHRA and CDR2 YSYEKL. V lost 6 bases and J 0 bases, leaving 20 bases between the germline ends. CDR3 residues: CASSLEPGTEANYGYTF. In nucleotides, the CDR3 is TGCGCCAGCAGTCTGGAACCGGGGACGGAAGCTAACTATGGCTACACCTTC.

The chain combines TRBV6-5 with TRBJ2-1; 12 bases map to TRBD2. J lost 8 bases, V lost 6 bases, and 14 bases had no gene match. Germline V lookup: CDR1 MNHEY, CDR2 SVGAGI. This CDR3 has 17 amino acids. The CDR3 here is CASRPRLAGAIPHEQFF. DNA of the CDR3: TGTGCCAGCAGGCCTAGACTAGCGGGGGCAATCCCCCATGAGCAGTTCTTC.

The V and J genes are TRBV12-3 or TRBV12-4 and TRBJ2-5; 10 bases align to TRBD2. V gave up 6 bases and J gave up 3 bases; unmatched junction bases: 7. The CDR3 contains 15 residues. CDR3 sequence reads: CASSSLAGREETQYF. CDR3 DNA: TGTGCCAGCAGCTCACTAGCGGGGAGAGAAGAGACCCAGTACTTC.

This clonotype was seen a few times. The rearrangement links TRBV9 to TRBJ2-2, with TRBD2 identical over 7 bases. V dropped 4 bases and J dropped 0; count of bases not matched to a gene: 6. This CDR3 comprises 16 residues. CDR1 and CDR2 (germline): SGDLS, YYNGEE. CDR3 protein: CASSFPSGANTGELFF. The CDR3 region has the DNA TGTGCCAGCAGCTTCCCGAGCGGGGCGAACACCGGGGAGCTGTTTTTT.

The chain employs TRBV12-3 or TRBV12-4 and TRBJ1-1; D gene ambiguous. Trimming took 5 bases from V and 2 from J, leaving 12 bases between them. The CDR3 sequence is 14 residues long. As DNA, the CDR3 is TGTGCCAGCAGTGAGGGCCTCCTAAACACTGAAGCTTTCTTT. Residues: CASSEGLLNTEAFF.

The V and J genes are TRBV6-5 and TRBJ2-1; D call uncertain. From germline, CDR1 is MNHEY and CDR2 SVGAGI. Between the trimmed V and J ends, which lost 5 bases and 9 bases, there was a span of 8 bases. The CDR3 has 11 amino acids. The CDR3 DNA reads TGTGCCAGCAGTGTCCTCGGTGAGCAGTTCTTC. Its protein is CASSVLGEQFF.

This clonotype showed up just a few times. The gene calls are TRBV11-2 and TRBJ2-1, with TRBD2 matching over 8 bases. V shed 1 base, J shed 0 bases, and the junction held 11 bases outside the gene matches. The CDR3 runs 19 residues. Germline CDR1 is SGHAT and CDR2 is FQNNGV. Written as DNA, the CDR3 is TGTGCCAGCAGCTTAGGGGGCTTGCGGGGGGCTAGCTCCTACAATGAGCAGTTCTTC. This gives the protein CASSLGGLRGASSYNEQFF.

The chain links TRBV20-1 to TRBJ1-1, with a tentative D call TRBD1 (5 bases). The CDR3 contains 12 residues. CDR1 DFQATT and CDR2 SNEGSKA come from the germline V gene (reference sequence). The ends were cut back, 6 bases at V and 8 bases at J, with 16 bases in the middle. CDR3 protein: CSAVRGDREAFF. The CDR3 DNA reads TGCAGTGCCGTTCGGGGGGATAGAGAAGCTTTCTTT.

In DNA form, the CDR3 reads TGCGCCAGCAACCTAGGACAGGGGGGTCAGACAGATACGCAGTATTTT. Amino acids: CASNLGQGGQTDTQYF. The chain carries TRBV5-1 and TRBJ2-3; 10 bases are shared with TRBD1. With V trimmed by 6 bases and J by 3 bases, 10 bases remained unmatched. Germline V lookup: CDR1 SGHRS, CDR2 YFSETQ. The CDR3 has 16 amino acids.

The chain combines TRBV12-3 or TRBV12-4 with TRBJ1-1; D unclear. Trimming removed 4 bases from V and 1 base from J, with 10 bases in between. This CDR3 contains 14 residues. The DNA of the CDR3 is TGTGCCAGCAGTTCTGGAGATTCGAACACTGAAGCTTTCTTT. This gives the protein CASSSGDSNTEAFF.

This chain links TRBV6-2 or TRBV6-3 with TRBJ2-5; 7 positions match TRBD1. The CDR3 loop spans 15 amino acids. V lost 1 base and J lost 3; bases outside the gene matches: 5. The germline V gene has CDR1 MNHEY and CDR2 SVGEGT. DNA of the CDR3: TGTGCCAGCAGTTACTACGGGACAGCCGAAGAGACCCAGTACTTC. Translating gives CASSYYGTAEETQYF.

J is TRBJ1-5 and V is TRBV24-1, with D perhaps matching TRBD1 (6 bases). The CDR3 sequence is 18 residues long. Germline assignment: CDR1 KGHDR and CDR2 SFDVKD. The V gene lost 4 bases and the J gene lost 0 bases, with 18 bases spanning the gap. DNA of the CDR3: TGTGCCACCAGTGAGCAGGACAGCAGGGACGGTAGCAATCAGCCCCAGCATTTT. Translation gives CATSEQDSRDGSNQPQHF.

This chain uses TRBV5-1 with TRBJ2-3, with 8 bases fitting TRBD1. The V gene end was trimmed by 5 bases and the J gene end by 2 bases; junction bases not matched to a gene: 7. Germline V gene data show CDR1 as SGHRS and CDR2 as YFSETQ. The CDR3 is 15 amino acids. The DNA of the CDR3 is TGCGCCAGCAGAGGTTGGACAGGGTTCACAGATACGCAGTATTTT. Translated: CASRGWTGFTDTQYF.

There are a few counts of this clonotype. In nucleotides, the CDR3 is TGTGCCAGCAGTTTCTCGACTGAGCAGTTCTTC. Its translation is CASSFSTEQFF. The genes are TRBV12-3 or TRBV12-4 and TRBJ2-1; D call uncertain. The CDR3 runs 11 residues. Trimming pared 3 bases from V and 9 bases from J, leaving 6 bases between.

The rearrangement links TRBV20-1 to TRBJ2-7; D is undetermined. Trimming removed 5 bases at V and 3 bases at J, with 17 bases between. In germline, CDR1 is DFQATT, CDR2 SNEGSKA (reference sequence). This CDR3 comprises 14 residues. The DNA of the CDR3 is TGCAGTGCTCTTCAACGGGTGACTCACTACGAGCAGTACTTC. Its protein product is CSALQRVTHYEQYF.

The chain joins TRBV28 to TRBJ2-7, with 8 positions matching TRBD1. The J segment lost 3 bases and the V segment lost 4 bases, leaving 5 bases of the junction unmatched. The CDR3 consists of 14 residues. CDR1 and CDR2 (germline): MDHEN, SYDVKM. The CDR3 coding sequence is TGTGCCAGCAGTTCACGACAGGGGATCTACGAGCAGTACGTC. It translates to CASSSRQGIYEQYV.

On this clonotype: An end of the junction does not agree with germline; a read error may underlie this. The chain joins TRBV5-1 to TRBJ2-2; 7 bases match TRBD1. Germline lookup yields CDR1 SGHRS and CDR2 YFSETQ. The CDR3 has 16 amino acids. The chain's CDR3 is CASGFSGGVTTGELFF. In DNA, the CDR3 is TGCGCCAGCGGCTTTTCAGGGGGAGTAACCACCGGGGAGCTGTTTTTT.

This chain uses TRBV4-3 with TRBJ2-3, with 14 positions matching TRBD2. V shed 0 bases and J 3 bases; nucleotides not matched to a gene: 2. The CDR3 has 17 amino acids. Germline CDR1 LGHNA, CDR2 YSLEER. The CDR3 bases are TGCGCCAGCAGCCAAGACGGGACTAGCGGGGGAACAGATACGCAGTATTTT. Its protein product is CASSQDGTSGGTDTQYF.

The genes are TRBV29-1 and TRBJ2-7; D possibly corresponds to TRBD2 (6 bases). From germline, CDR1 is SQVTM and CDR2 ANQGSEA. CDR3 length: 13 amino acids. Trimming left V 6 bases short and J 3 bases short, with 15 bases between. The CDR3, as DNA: TGCAGCGTCAGTCACGGGACTCACTACGAGCAGTACTTC. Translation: CSVSHGTHYEQYF.

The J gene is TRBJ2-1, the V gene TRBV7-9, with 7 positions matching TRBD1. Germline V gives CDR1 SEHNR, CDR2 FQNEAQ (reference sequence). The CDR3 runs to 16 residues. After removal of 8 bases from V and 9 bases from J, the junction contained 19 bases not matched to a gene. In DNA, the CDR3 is TGTGCCAGCGTAGATCTGACAGGGCAAATTCTCGGTGAGCAGTTCTTC. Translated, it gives CASVDLTGQILGEQFF.

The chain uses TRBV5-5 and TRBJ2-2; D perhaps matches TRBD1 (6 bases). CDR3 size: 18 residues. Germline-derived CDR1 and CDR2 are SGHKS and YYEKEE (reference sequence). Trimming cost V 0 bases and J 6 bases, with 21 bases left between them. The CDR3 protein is CASSLAGQLRALAGELFF. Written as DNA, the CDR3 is TGTGCCAGCAGCTTGGCGGGACAACTTCGGGCGTTAGCCGGGGAGCTGTTTTTT. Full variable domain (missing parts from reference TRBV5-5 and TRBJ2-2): DAGVTQSPTHLIKTRGQQVTLRCSPISGHKSVSWYQQVLGQGPQFIFQYYEKEERGRGNFPDRFSARQFPNYSSELNVNALLLGDSALYLCASSLAGQLRALAGELFFGEGSRLTVL.